This TCR beta chain appears in the sequencing data of a study of response to subunit inactivated influenza vaccine. Study-wide points: Each seasonal flu vaccination may recruit only limited new T cells, authors suggested.

Germline V gene lookup returns CDR1 LGHNA and CDR2 YSLEER. The V end lost 0 bases, the J end lost 1 base, and 12 bases lay between the germline ends. CDR3 length: 17 residues. Regarding this clonotype: Antigen unknown.

TCRdb called the RT-PCR reads again in MiXCR, with one record for every CDR3 protein. The data show hundreds of thousands of distinct CDR3 sequences, 12% to 15% seen once. This specimen was PBMCs from blood, taken approximately 15 days before vaccination. The V gene is TRBV4-3, the J gene TRBJ2-2; no clear D gene. This TCR came from a man in his fifties who received an inactivated influenza vaccine. CDR3 protein: CASSQDLVTRNTGELFF. CDR3 bases: TGCGCCAGCAGCCAAGATCTGGTGACGAGGAACACCGGGGAGCTGTTTTTT.